Below, one T cell receptor (beta chain) is given with its context. This entry comes from a study of human T cells and chemical hapten exposure. Time point given: patch test 3, about 24 weeks after DPC sensitization. Noted treatment: therapeutic diphenylcyclopropenone sensitization with weekly scalp DPC. One entry per CDR3 protein, called by TCRdb with MiXCR from the RACE reads. This table holds some 84,000 distinct CDR3 sequences, under 14% found once. CDR1 is MNHEY and CDR2 is SMNVEV in the germline V gene (reference sequence). The CDR3 is made up of 14 amino acids. V was clipped by 5 bases and J by 1 base, with 9 bases between them.

The sequence was obtained from a woman aged 45-65 years with alopecia areata. Some clones in this sample may be carry-over from other donors' samples. The sample was whole blood, taken in connection with sensitization to the hapten diphenylcyclopropenone (DPC). The chain links TRBV27 to TRBJ1-5; D call uncertain. For the CDR3, the DNA is TGTGCCAGCAGTGCCCAATGGAGCAATCAGCCCCAGCATTTT. Translation: CASSAQWSNQPQHF.